Presented here are 28 T cell receptor beta chains from one specimen sequenced in a study of long-term antiretroviral therapy in people with HIV. It was version v3.0 of the immunoSEQ assay that was run at survey level. Measured with immunoSEQ multiplex PCR; TCRdb has only the in-frame clones, and not every one. Of over 15,000 clones in the sample, around nine tenths were seen once. The starting material was unsorted PBMCs, obtained 0.5 years after starting antiretroviral therapy. All receptors derive from a man aged 40-55 years with HIV.

The chain links TRBV11-2 to TRBJ1-4; D is uncertain. The CDR3 loop spans 13 amino acids. Germline loops: CDR1 SGHAT, CDR2 FQNNGV. The V end lost 6 bases, the J end lost 8 bases, and 13 bases lay between the germline ends. The CDR3 loop reads CASRNPLDEKLFF. CDR3 coding DNA: TGTGCCAGCAGGAATCCCCTCGACGAAAAACTGTTTTTT.

The chain recombines TRBV13 with TRBJ2-5, with 9 bases identical to TRBD2. V dropped 5 bases and J dropped 6; count of bases not matched to a gene: 10. Germline values: CDR1 PRHDT, CDR2 FYEKMQ (reference sequence). The length of the CDR3 is 15 residues. The CDR3 nucleotides are TGTGCCAGCAGCCCTGGGGGGAGCGGGGGGAAGACCCAGTACTTC. Translation: CASSPGGSGGKTQYF.

This CDR3 is CASSPPLDSHNEQFF. In DNA, the CDR3 is TGTGCCAGCAGCCCACCCCTTGACAGCCACAATGAGCAGTTCTTC. V is TRBV7-9 and J is TRBJ2-1, with D perhaps TRBD1 (5 bases). Per the germline V gene, CDR1 is SEHNR and CDR2 is FQNEAQ (reference sequence). V was trimmed by 5 bases and J by 5 bases, leaving 16 bases between them. CDR3 size: 15 residues. Variable domain in full (rest from reference TRBV7-9 and TRBJ2-1): DTGVSQNPRHKITKRGQNVTFRCDPISEHNRLYWYRQTLGQGPEFLTYFQNEAQLEKSRLLSDRFSAERPKGSFSTLEIQRTEQGDSAMYLCASSPPLDSHNEQFFGPGTRLTVL.

CDR3 protein: CASSVGGSSTDTQYF. In DNA form, the CDR3 reads TGTGCCAGCAGCGTAGGGGGGTCTTCCACAGATACGCAGTATTTT. The gene calls are TRBV9 and TRBJ2-3; the D gene could be TRBD1 or TRBD2 (5 bases each). The CDR3 loop spans 15 amino acids. V was trimmed by 0 bases and J by 2 bases, leaving 10 bases between them. Per germline, CDR1 SGDLS and CDR2 YYNGEE. The variable domain in full, completed from reference TRBV9 and TRBJ2-3, reads DSGVTQTPKHLITATGQRVTLRCSPRSGDLSVYWYQQSLDQGLQFLIQYYNGEERAKGNILERFSAQQFPDLHSELNLSSLELGDSALYFCASSVGGSSTDTQYFGPGTRLTVL.

V and J are TRBV7-9 and TRBJ2-2, with TRBD2 identical over 8 bases. V was clipped by 5 bases and J by 6 bases; unmatched bases: 5. The CDR3 covers 14 residues. CDR1 and CDR2 from the germline V gene are SEHNR and FQNEAQ (reference sequence). Written as DNA, the CDR3 is TGTGCCAGCAGCCGTAGCGGGATGTCCGGGGAGCTGTTTTTT. Translating gives CASSRSGMSGELFF.

This chain links TRBV10-1 with TRBJ2-4; no reliable D call. The V gene lost 6 bases and the J gene lost 1 base, with 10 bases spanning the gap. Germline-derived CDR1 and CDR2 are WNHNN and SYGVQD (reference sequence). The CDR3 has 14 amino acids. CDR3 DNA sequence: TGCGCCAGCAGCACGCAGTCCGCCAAAAACATTCAGTACTTC. It yields the protein CASSTQSAKNIQYF.

This clone was seen just once. The chain joins TRBV10-3 to TRBJ1-5; D perhaps matches TRBD1 (5 bases). The germline gives CDR1 ENHRY, CDR2 SYGVKD. The CDR3 consists of 15 residues. Trimming pared 11 bases from V and 6 bases from J, leaving 23 bases between. The CDR3 DNA sequence: TGTGCCTCTCGGGCGGGGGAATTAGAGAGTCAGCCCCAGCATTTT. Translation: CASRAGELESQPQHF.

In this sample, this clone turned up once. This chain links TRBV7-9 with TRBJ1-1, with D tentatively TRBD1 (5 bases). Trimming took off 5 bases at V and 7 bases at J, with 8 bases between the two ends. The CDR3 runs to 11 residues. Germline assignment: CDR1 SEHNR and CDR2 FQNEAQ (reference sequence). The CDR3, as DNA: TGTGCCAGCAGCCCAGGGCTTGAAGCTTTCTTT. Translation: CASSPGLEAFF.

The chain couples TRBV6-5 to TRBJ1-2; D is undetermined. The V end was cut by 6 bases, the J end by 4 bases, with 12 bases between. The CDR3 loop spans 13 amino acids. From germline, CDR1 is MNHEY and CDR2 SVGAGI. CDR3 sequence reads: CASRPRETYGYTF. For the CDR3, the DNA is TGTGCCAGCAGACCCCGGGAGACCTATGGCTACACCTTC.

The chain carries TRBV5-1 and TRBJ2-7, with TRBD1 matching over 7 bases. Germline CDR1 reads SGHRS; CDR2 reads YFSETQ. V lost 1 base and J lost 2; bases outside the gene matches: 3. This CDR3 is built from 14 residues. The CDR3 region is CASSLTGVTYEQYF. In DNA, the CDR3 is TGCGCCAGCAGCTTGACAGGGGTTACCTACGAGCAGTACTTC.

This rearrangement joins TRBV14 to TRBJ1-2; tentatively, D is TRBD1 (5 bases). Trimming pared 3 bases from V and 0 bases from J, leaving 11 bases between. CDR3 length equals 15 residues. Looked up from germline, CDR1 is SGHDN and CDR2 is FVKESK. The CDR3 reads CASSQVSGPNYGYTF. For the CDR3, the DNA is TGTGCCAGCAGCCAGGTGTCGGGGCCTAACTATGGCTACACCTTC.

This sequence joins TRBV7-9 and TRBJ2-7; TRBD1 agrees at 7 bases. Germline trimming cut 6 bases from V and 1 base from J; bases unmatched to any gene: 9. Germline V gene sequence: CDR1 SEHNR, CDR2 FQNEAQ (reference sequence). The CDR3 covers 15 residues. CDR3 DNA: TGTGCCAGCAGACCGACAGGGACAATTTCCTACGAGCAGTACTTC. Its protein product is CASRPTGTISYEQYF.

In this sample, this clone turned up once. The chain is built from TRBV11-2 and TRBJ1-1; the D gene is possibly TRBD1 (5 bases). Germline values: CDR1 SGHAT, CDR2 FQNNGV. The CDR3 is made up of 13 amino acids. The germline V and J ends were trimmed by 4 bases and 1 base, with 7 bases remaining between them. This CDR3 reads CASSWGRNTEAFF. CDR3 bases: TGTGCCAGCAGCTGGGGGAGGAACACTGAAGCTTTCTTT.

The rearrangement uses TRBV28 and TRBJ1-1, with D possibly matching TRBD1 (5 bases). This CDR3 spans 11 amino acids. The germline V gene has CDR1 MDHEN and CDR2 SYDVKM. Trimming removed 3 bases at V and 10 bases at J, with 9 bases between. The CDR3 sequence: CASSLGDLAFF. DNA of the CDR3: TGTGCCAGCAGTTTGGGGGATTTAGCTTTCTTT.

The V gene is TRBV9, the J gene TRBJ2-7; D is uncertain. V gave up 3 bases and J gave up 5 bases, with 15 bases separating them. CDR1 and CDR2 from the germline V gene are SGDLS and YYNGEE. The CDR3 is 14 amino acids. The CDR3 coding sequence is TGTGCCAGCAGCGAGGTCCCGTCGATAGACGAGCAGTACTTC. This translates into CASSEVPSIDEQYF.

This clone occurred a few times. The chain links TRBV4-1 to TRBJ2-2, with 9 positions matching TRBD1. The CDR3 totals 15 residues. The germline gives CDR1 MGHRA, CDR2 YSYEKL. With V trimmed by 4 bases and J by 5 bases, 5 bases remained unmatched. The DNA of the CDR3 is TGCGCCAGCAGCCGGGACAGGGTGGGAACCGGGGAGCTGTTTTTT. Translating it yields CASSRDRVGTGELFF.

This chain joins TRBV7-2 and TRBJ1-1; D perhaps matches TRBD1 (5 bases). The CDR3 has 14 amino acids. Germline V gene lookup returns CDR1 SGHTA and CDR2 FQGNSA. V was clipped by 4 bases and J by 3 bases, with 12 bases between them. The CDR3 spells CASSSITGDTEAFF. CDR3 nucleotide sequence: TGTGCCAGCAGCTCAATAACAGGAGACACTGAAGCTTTCTTT. The variable domain in full, with the rest retrieved from reference TRBV7-2 and TRBJ1-1, is GAGVSQSPSNKVTEKGKDVELRCDPISGHTALYWYRQSLGQGLEFLIYFQGNSAPDKSGLPSDRFSAERTGGSVSTLTIQRTQQEDSAVYLCASSSITGDTEAFFGQGTRLTVV.

This sequence joins TRBV4-3 and TRBJ2-2; D not resolved. Germline loops: CDR1 LGHNA, CDR2 YSLEER. Trimming removed 0 bases at V and 6 bases at J, with 8 bases between. The CDR3 sequence is 14 residues long. CDR3 region: CASSQESLPGELFF. The CDR3 coding sequence is TGCGCCAGCAGCCAAGAATCGCTTCCCGGGGAGCTGTTTTTT.

The chain has TRBV6-1 and TRBJ2-7; either TRBD1 or TRBD2 may fit D (5 bases each). The V end lost 6 bases, the J end lost 6 bases, and 12 bases lay between the germline ends. Germline loops: CDR1 MNHNS, CDR2 SASEGT. This CDR3 comprises 12 residues. The CDR3 loop reads CASRDGTSEQYF. CDR3 sequence (DNA): TGTGCCAGCAGGGACGGGACGTCCGAGCAGTACTTC.

In this sample, this clone turned up a few times. The gene calls are TRBV10-1 and TRBJ2-3; TRBD2 aligns across 13 bases. The germline V gene has CDR1 WNHNN and CDR2 SYGVQD (reference sequence). The CDR3 contains 18 residues. The junction had 7 bases not matched to a gene; V was cut back by 0 bases and J by 4 bases. CDR3 in DNA: TGCGCCAGCAGTGAGTCGTGGACTAGCGGGAGTATGGCAGATACGCAGTATTTT. Amino acid sequence: CASSESWTSGSMADTQYF.

The chain recombines TRBV5-1 with TRBJ2-7, with TRBD1 matching 7 bases. From germline, CDR1 is SGHRS and CDR2 YFSETQ. J gave up 2 bases and V 3 bases, and 2 bases lay outside the gene matches. This CDR3 has 13 residues. The CDR3 protein is CASSYTGAYEQYF. DNA of the CDR3: TGCGCCAGCAGCTACACAGGGGCCTACGAGCAGTACTTC.

The genes are TRBV28 and TRBJ1-2; no clear D gene. The CDR3 consists of 13 residues. CDR1 and CDR2 (germline): MDHEN, SYDVKM. Trimming shortened V by 2 bases and J by 2 bases, and 6 bases separated the two germline ends. The CDR3 nucleotides are TGTGCCAGCAGTTTAAGGGCCAACTATGGCTACACCTTC. It yields the protein CASSLRANYGYTF.

The V and J genes are TRBV7-2 and TRBJ2-7, with 15 bases aligning to TRBD2. Germline CDR1 is SGHTA and CDR2 is FQGNSA. There are 19 residues in the CDR3. V lost 5 bases to trimming and J lost 4 bases; unmatched junction nucleotides: 15. For the CDR3, the DNA is TGTGCCAGCAGCCTCCGGGTGGGACCGGGACTAGCGGGGGGATACGAGCAGTACTTC. As protein: CASSLRVGPGLAGGYEQYF.

DNA of the CDR3: TGCGCCAGCAGCCTCATAGGACAGGGAGAAGAAAAACTGTTTTTT. It yields the protein CASSLIGQGEEKLFF. The rearrangement uses TRBV4-1 and TRBJ1-4, with 8 bases identical to TRBD1. Losses at the gene ends were 4 bases for V and 8 bases for J; bases not matched to a gene: 9. Germline loops: CDR1 MGHRA, CDR2 YSYEKL. The CDR3 runs to 15 residues.

J is TRBJ2-4 and V is TRBV19, with 8 positions matching TRBD2. V trimming: 3 bases; J trimming: 10 bases; junction bases outside the gene matches: 8. The CDR3 extends over 14 amino acids. The germline V gene encodes CDR1 LNHDA and CDR2 SQIVND (reference sequence). CDR3 in amino acids: CASSMKVAGTIQYF. In DNA, the CDR3 is TGTGCCAGTAGTATGAAGGTAGCGGGGACAATTCAGTACTTC.

This rearrangement joins TRBV6-1 to TRBJ2-7; D may be TRBD2 (5 bases). The CDR3 runs to 12 residues. Trimming shortened V by 8 bases and J by 7 bases, and 15 bases separated the two germline ends. The germline V gene has CDR1 MNHNS and CDR2 SASEGT. CDR3 protein: CASLLPGREQYF. CDR3 coding DNA: TGTGCCAGCCTCCTCCCGGGGAGAGAGCAGTACTTC.

V is TRBV27 and J is TRBJ2-1; TRBD1 is a possible D gene (5 bases). CDR1 and CDR2 from the germline V gene are MNHEY and SMNVEV (reference sequence). This CDR3 is 13 amino acids long. Trimming shortened V by 2 bases and J by 8 bases, and 10 bases separated the two germline ends. CDR3 nucleotide sequence: TGTGCCAGCAGTTTACCTTGGGGCGATGAGCAGTTCTTC. This sequence encodes CASSLPWGDEQFF.

The chain joins TRBV6-6 to TRBJ2-1; D call uncertain. Trimming removed 5 bases at V and 1 base at J, with 12 bases between. This CDR3 has 15 amino acids. CDR1 is MNHNY and CDR2 is SVGAGI in the germline V gene (reference sequence). The CDR3 DNA is TGTGCCAGCAGTCCTGTGGAGTATTCCTACAATGAGCAGTTCTTC. Translated, it gives CASSPVEYSYNEQFF.